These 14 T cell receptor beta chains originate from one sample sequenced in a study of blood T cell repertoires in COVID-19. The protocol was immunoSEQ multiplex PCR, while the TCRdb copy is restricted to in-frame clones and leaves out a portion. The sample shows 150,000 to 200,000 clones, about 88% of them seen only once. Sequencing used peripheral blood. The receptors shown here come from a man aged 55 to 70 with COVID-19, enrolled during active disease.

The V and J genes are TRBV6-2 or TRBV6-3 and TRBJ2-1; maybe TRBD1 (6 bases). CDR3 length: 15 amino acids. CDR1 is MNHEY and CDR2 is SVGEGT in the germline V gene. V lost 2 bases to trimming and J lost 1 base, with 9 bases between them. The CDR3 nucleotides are TGTGCCAGCAGTTACGTACAGGGATCCTACAATGAGCAGTTCTTC. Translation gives CASSYVQGSYNEQFF.

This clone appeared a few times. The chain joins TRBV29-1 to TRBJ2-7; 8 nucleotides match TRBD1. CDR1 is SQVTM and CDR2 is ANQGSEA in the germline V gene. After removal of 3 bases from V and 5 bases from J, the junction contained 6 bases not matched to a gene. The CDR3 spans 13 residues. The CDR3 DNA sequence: TGCAGCGTTGAGGGACAGGTTATCGACGAGCAGTACTTC. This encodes CSVEGQVIDEQYF.

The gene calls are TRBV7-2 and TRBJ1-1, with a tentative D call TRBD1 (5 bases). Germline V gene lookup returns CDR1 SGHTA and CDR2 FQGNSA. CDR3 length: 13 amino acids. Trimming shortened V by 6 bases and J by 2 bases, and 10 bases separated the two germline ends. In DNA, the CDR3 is TGTGCCAGCAGGCGGGGGTTAAACACTGAAGCTTTCTTT. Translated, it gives CASRRGLNTEAFF.

The CDR3 here is CASSREGASGSYEQYF. The DNA of the CDR3 is TGTGCCAGCAGCCGAGAAGGGGCTAGCGGATCCTACGAGCAGTACTTC. The V and J genes are TRBV4-2 and TRBJ2-7; 7 bases agree with TRBD2. The V gene's germline CDR1 is LGHNA and CDR2 YNFKEQ. The CDR3 totals 16 residues. J gave up 1 base and V 4 bases, and 10 bases lay outside the gene matches.

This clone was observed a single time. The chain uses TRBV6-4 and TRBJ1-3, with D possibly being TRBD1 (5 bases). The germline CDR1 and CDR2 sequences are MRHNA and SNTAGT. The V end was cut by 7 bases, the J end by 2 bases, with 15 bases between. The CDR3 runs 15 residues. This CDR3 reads CASIPAGVPGNTIYF. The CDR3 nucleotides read TGTGCCAGCATTCCCGCGGGGGTTCCTGGAAACACCATATATTTT.

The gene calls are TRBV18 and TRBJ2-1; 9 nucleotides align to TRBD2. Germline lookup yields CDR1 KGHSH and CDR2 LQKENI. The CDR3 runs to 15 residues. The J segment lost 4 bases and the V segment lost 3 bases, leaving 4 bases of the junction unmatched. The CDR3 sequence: CASSPRTSAYNEQFF. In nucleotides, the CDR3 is TGTGCCAGCTCACCGAGGACTAGCGCTTACAATGAGCAGTTCTTC. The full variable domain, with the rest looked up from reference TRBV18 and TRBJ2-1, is NAGVMQNPRHLVRRRGQEARLRCSPMKGHSHVYWYRQLPEEGLKFMVYLQKENIIDESGMPKERFSAEFPKEGPSILRIQQVVRGDSAAYFCASSPRTSAYNEQFFGPGTRLTVL.

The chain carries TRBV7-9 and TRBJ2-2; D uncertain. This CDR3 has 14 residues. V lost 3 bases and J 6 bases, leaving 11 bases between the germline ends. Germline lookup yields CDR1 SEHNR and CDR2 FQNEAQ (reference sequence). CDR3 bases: TGTGCCAGCAGCTTGTTCCGAGTCCCCGGGGAGCTGTTTTTT. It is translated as CASSLFRVPGELFF.

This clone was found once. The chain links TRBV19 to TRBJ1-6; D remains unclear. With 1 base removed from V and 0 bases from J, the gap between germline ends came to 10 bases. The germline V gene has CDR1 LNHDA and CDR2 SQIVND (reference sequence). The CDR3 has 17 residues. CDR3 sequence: CASSIARTSSYNSPLHF. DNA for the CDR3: TGTGCCAGTAGTATAGCCCGAACGAGCTCCTATAATTCACCCCTCCACTTT.

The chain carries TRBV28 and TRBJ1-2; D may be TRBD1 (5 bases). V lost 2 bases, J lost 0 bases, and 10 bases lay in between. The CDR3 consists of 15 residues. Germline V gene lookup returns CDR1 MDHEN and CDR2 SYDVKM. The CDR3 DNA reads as TGTGCCAGCAGTTTACTAGGGGCCGCTAACTATGGCTACACCTTC. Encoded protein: CASSLLGAANYGYTF.

CDR3 sequence: CASSLKSGGAVGTQYF. The CDR3 region has the DNA TGTGCCAGCAGCTTGAAAAGCGGGGGGGCCGTCGGGACCCAGTACTTC. V and J are TRBV5-8 and TRBJ2-5; 10 bases fit TRBD2. Germline V CDR1 and CDR2: SGHTS, YDEGEE. This CDR3 has 16 residues. V was pared by 1 base and J by 7 bases, with 10 bases of the junction left unmatched.

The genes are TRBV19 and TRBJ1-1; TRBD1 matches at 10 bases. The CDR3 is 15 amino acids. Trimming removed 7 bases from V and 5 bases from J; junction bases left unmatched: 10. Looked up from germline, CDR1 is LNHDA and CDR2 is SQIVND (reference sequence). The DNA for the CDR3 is TGTGCCAGTATCCCACACGACAGGGGGCTAACTGAAGCTTTCTTT. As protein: CASIPHDRGLTEAFF.

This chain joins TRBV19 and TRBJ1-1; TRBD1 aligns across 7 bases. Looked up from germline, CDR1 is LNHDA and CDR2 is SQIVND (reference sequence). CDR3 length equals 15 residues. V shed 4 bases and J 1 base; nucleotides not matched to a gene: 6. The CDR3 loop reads CASSTLGQTNTEAFF. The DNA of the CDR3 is TGTGCCAGTAGTACTTTGGGACAGACGAACACTGAAGCTTTCTTT.

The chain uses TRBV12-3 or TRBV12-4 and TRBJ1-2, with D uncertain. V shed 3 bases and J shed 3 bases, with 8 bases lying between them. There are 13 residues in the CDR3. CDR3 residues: CASSFQLDYGYTF. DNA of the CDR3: TGTGCCAGCAGTTTTCAACTGGACTATGGCTACACCTTC.

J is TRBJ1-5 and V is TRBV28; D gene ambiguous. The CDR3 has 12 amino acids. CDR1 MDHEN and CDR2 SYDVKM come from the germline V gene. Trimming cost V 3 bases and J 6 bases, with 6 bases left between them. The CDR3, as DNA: TGTGCCAGCAGTTTTAGAAGTCAGCCCCAGCATTTT. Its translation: CASSFRSQPQHF.